Sequencing of this TCR beta chain was carried out in a study of T cell clones after liver transplantation. TCRdb's table, derived via immunoSEQ multiplex PCR, lists solely in-frame clones and lacks some. This table holds roughly 97,000 clones, 80% to 85% found once. The CDR3 runs to 14 residues. V was pared by 7 bases and J by 6 bases, with 8 bases of the junction left unmatched. Per germline, CDR1 SNHLY and CDR2 FYNNEI. Points from the study as a whole: Low donor cell numbers restricted donor-reactive repertoire measurement in two subjects. A larger donor-reactive than third-party decline suggested partial antigen-specific deletion.

Remarks on this clone: Its specificity is not known.

The sequencing used CD4+ T cells from blood, collected before liver transplant. This TCR derives from a human donor who received a liver transplant. This sequence joins TRBV2 and TRBJ1-4; 7 bases line up with TRBD1. The CDR3 DNA is TGTGCCAGCAACCGAGGGGGCGCGGATGAAAAACTGTTTTTT. It codes for CASNRGGADEKLFF.